This TCR beta chain was obtained from a study of HIV-infected patients and healthy controls. In this sample, this clonotype turned up many times. From the 5' RACE reads, TCRdb called clonotypes with MiXCR, one entry per CDR3 protein. The sample lists under 20,000 distinct CDR3 sequences; about 17% were seen once. Germline CDR1 and CDR2: SGHAT and FQNNGV. The trim removed 7 bases at V and 3 bases at J, leaving 10 bases unmatched. This CDR3 region has 17 residues. The V and J genes are TRBV11-2 and TRBJ2-5, with 14 bases lining up with TRBD2. The sequence came from a human donor in good health. The material sequenced was CD8+ T cells from blood. The CDR3 DNA sequence: TGTGCCAGCAACGGGGGCTTGGGACTAGCGGGAGAAGAGACCCAGTACTTC. It encodes CASNGGLGLAGEETQYF.